This is a list of T cell receptor beta chains from one sample in a study of cytomegalovirus exposure and HLA in healthy donors. Here immunoSEQ multiplex PCR was the method, and the copy in TCRdb shows in-frame clones only, minus some. The table lists 100,000 to 150,000 clones, 15% to 20% of them singletons. The source material was PBMCs. The receptors stem from a female donor in good health and CMV-seropositive. Each CDR3 is given with its conserved first and last residue. A D gene is named only where the DNA matches it firmly.

TRBV11-2	.	TRBJ1-4	CASRKTAGTGEKLFF
TRBV27	TRBD1	TRBJ2-1	CASSLFRGLNLYNEQFF
TRBV6-1	.	TRBJ1-2	CASSEALGRGVGYGYTF
TRBV7-8	TRBD1	TRBJ2-1	CASSFRDRGFFEQFF
TRBV7-9	.	TRBJ1-1	CASSPFRGSSEAFF
TRBV2	.	TRBJ1-2	CASRGGGVGTDGYTF
TRBV5-6	.	TRBJ2-7	CASSLAGEGGVLSYEQYF
TRBV5-8	TRBD2	TRBJ2-1	CASSRGVGSYNEQFF
TRBV5-6	.	TRBJ1-1	CASSLWGGWGTEAFF
TRBV5-4	TRBD1	TRBJ2-3	CASSSPDRGVTDTQYF
TRBV5-1	.	TRBJ2-3	CASSPGVRTDTQYF
TRBV28	.	TRBJ1-5	CASSLSGPSGGGRIQPQHF
TRBV27	.	TRBJ1-1	CASSPVGGWGEAFF
TRBV29-1	.	TRBJ2-5	CSVGQTQETQYF
TRBV2	TRBD1	TRBJ2-7	CASSADRGQGSMGQYF
TRBV4-1	TRBD1	TRBJ2-3	CASRPQSGTGPIDTQYF
TRBV7-9	.	TRBJ1-1	CASSLTRGAEAFF
TRBV28	.	TRBJ1-1	CASSRRERAFF
TRBV29-1	.	TRBJ2-5	CSVFGNGETQYF
TRBV11-2	TRBD2	TRBJ2-7	CASSLVRAGSYEQYF
TRBV6-5	.	TRBJ1-5	CASSYSRQLHQPQHF
TRBV5-5	TRBD1	TRBJ1-4	CASSLAGQVNEKLFF
TRBV5-1	.	TRBJ2-5	CASSLGASETQYF
TRBV7-9	.	TRBJ2-1	CASSPSGALNEQFF
TRBV2	.	TRBJ2-1	CASVRGISYNEQFF
TRBV5-6	.	TRBJ2-7	CASSAAPGDEQYF
TRBV4-3	TRBD2	TRBJ2-1	CASSQISGIYNEQFF
TRBV28	TRBD1	TRBJ1-6	CASSFGTGRISPLHF
TRBV4-2	.	TRBJ2-1	CASSGGALDNEQFF
TRBV6-6	.	TRBJ2-7	CASSYSRAVYEQYF
TRBV6-6	.	TRBJ1-2	CASSNRTDVGTF
TRBV5-6	.	TRBJ2-7	CASSLSAGDYEQYF
TRBV2	TRBD1	TRBJ2-1	CASSDRGPYNEQFF
TRBV27	TRBD1	TRBJ1-2	CASSPLGQGTNYGYTF
TRBV6-5	TRBD1	TRBJ2-7	CASSWGTGGAYEQYF
TRBV5-1	.	TRBJ2-1	CASSLVTSNNEQFF
TRBV6-5	.	TRBJ2-6	CASRDSGAGANVLTF
TRBV18	TRBD1	TRBJ1-2	CASSPGQGAVYGYTF